Sequencing of this T cell receptor beta chain was carried out in a study of human T cells and chemical hapten exposure. Study as a whole: Diphenylcyclopropenone was administered weekly to the scalp of patients throughout the approximately 25-week study. Small pooled library volume differences chiefly drove per-sample TCR yield variation. General observations from the study: It was expanded TCRs that formed significantly more large CDR3 similarity clusters than controls did.

In the original processing: Sampled TCR counts reached a median of roughly 100,000 per sample, with values ranging from 23,224 to 690,600. Via MiXCR, TCRdb re-called the RACE reads, giving one row per CDR3 protein. The V and J calls, along with clone size, are taken from TCRdb and not from the paper's own processing. The data hold around 34,000 distinct CDR3 sequences, with 5.5% to 7.5% observed a single time. Time point of the sample: patch test 1, 2 weeks after DPC sensitization. Treatment specified: therapeutic diphenylcyclopropenone sensitization with weekly scalp DPC. Blood, whole and unfractionated, served as the source for total RNA extraction. In its sample, this clonotype was seen many times. Its specificity is not known. This specimen was whole blood, taken in connection with sensitization to the hapten diphenylcyclopropenone (DPC). This clonotype was obtained from a woman aged 25 to 39 with alopecia areata. Some clones in this sample may be carry-over from other donors' samples.

As DNA, the CDR3 is TGTGCCAGCAGCCAAAGCGGGGAAGGGTCAGATACGCAGTATTTT. Its protein is CASSQSGEGSDTQYF. The chain couples TRBV6-2 or TRBV6-3 to TRBJ2-3; 7 nucleotides line up with TRBD2. The ends lost 6 bases at V and 4 bases at J; junction bases unmatched: 10. Germline V gene lookup returns CDR1 MNHEY and CDR2 SVGEGT. The CDR3 length is 15 residues.